What follows describes a single T cell receptor (beta chain). This table comes from immunoSEQ multiplex PCR, and its TCRdb copy is limited to in-frame clones, with some not included. The repertoire holds 60,000 to 80,000 clones, 91% seen once, with more than 4% in the top ten. This record belongs to a study of resident and recirculating memory T cells in vitiligo. Unmatched junction bases numbered 3, after V lost 2 bases and J lost 2 bases. The CDR3 is 16 residues long. Germline values: CDR1 MNHNS, CDR2 SASEGT. The source of this sequence is a male donor with vitiligo. The sample comprised blood. The chain uses TRBV6-1 and TRBJ2-3; 11 nucleotides line up with TRBD2. In nucleotides, the CDR3 is TGTGCCAGCAGTGAACTAGCGGGGGGCTTCACAGATACGCAGTATTTT. It yields the protein CASSELAGGFTDTQYF.